This T cell receptor beta chain was identified during a study of blood T cell repertoires in COVID-19. Study at large: Samples taken during acute and convalescent COVID-19 were collected in the United States, Italy and Spain.

Method: immunoSEQ multiplex PCR; TCRdb's copy keeps in-frame clones and lacks some. The sample lists under 250,000 clones, 86% occurring once. The CDR3 covers 15 residues. Germline V CDR1 and CDR2: SNHLY, FYNNEI. V was pared by 4 bases and J by 5 bases, with 5 bases of the junction left unmatched. Donors were grouped by their self-reported clinical history. Recovery meant two consecutive negative NP/OP PCR tests, professional clearance, or resolved symptoms. The clonotype was recovered from a man in his forties who had recovered from COVID-19. Input material: PBMCs or T cells enriched from blood (not recorded which). The chain links TRBV2 to TRBJ2-7, with 13 bases lining up with TRBD2. CDR3 sequence reads: CASSVGTSGAHEQYF. CDR3 DNA: TGTGCCAGCAGTGTAGGGACTAGCGGGGCCCACGAGCAGTACTTC.